This entry lists 17 T cell receptor beta chains sequenced from one sample in a study of shared clonotypes between healthy human individuals. The method was immunoSEQ multiplex PCR; TCRdb's version includes in-frame clones alone and lacks a portion of them. The table lists approximately 1.4 million clones, approximately 98% of them singletons. Sequenced: naive CD4+ T cells sorted from blood. This sample's subset: CD45RA+ positively selected. The origin of the receptors is a man aged 25-45 years in good health.

The chain combines TRBV28 with TRBJ2-5; 12 bases line up with TRBD1. Germline CDR1 reads MDHEN; CDR2 reads SYDVKM. CDR3 size: 15 residues. The V segment lost 6 bases and the J segment 5 bases; nucleotides outside the gene matches: 7. As DNA, the CDR3 is TGTGCCAGCAGCGGGGACAGGGGGCTTTTGGAGACCCAGTACTTC. Its protein is CASSGDRGLLETQYF.

The chain employs TRBV14 and TRBJ1-2; D is undetermined. The CDR3 contains 16 residues. The germline V gene has CDR1 SGHDN and CDR2 FVKESK. V was cut by 4 bases and J by 6 bases, with 21 bases left in between. CDR3 DNA: TGTGCCAGCAGCCTCGCGTTTCCCTTTGGAGGCAATGGCTACACCTTC. Protein product: CASSLAFPFGGNGYTF.

This clone was picked up one time. The rearrangement uses TRBV4-3 and TRBJ2-7, with TRBD1 identical over 7 bases. Germline V gene data show CDR1 as LGHNA and CDR2 as YSLEER. Germline trimming cut 4 bases from V and 2 bases from J; bases unmatched to any gene: 11. The CDR3 sequence is 16 residues long. The CDR3 reads CASSREGPGQPYEQYF. For the CDR3, the DNA is TGCGCCAGCAGCCGGGAAGGACCGGGACAGCCCTACGAGCAGTACTTC.

This clone was seen once. The V gene is TRBV27, the J gene TRBJ2-1; no clear D gene. Germline V gene lookup returns CDR1 MNHEY and CDR2 SMNVEV (reference sequence). This CDR3 contains 13 residues. V lost 5 bases and J lost 2, with 7 bases in between. The CDR3 loop reads CASSIIAYNEQFF. The CDR3 region has the DNA TGTGCCAGCAGTATCATCGCCTACAATGAGCAGTTCTTC.

The chain is built from TRBV6-1 and TRBJ2-7, with 11 positions matching TRBD2. CDR3 length: 16 residues. The V gene's germline CDR1 is MNHNS and CDR2 SASEGT. J gave up 4 bases and V 4 bases, and 9 bases lay outside the gene matches. The CDR3 region is CASSAIAGGPRYEQYF. CDR3 DNA: TGTGCCAGCAGTGCGATAGCGGGAGGGCCGCGATACGAGCAGTACTTC.

The chain combines TRBV14 with TRBJ1-1; D is possibly TRBD1 (6 bases). Trimming left V 5 bases short and J 3 bases short, with 10 bases between. This CDR3 region has 13 residues. Germline loops: CDR1 SGHDN, CDR2 FVKESK. As DNA, the CDR3 is TGTGCCAGCAGCGTCGGACAGTACACTGAAGCTTTCTTT. Protein product: CASSVGQYTEAFF.

V gene TRBV30 combines with J gene TRBJ2-7, with 9 positions matching TRBD2. CDR3 size: 15 residues. Germline-derived CDR1 and CDR2 are GTSNPN and SVGIG (reference sequence). The junction had 12 bases not matched to a gene; V was cut back by 6 bases and J by 3 bases. The CDR3 spells CACPRVAGGVYEQYF. In DNA, the CDR3 is TGTGCCTGCCCTAGGGTGGCGGGAGGGGTCTACGAGCAGTACTTC.

The V and J genes are TRBV11-2 and TRBJ2-5; the D gene is possibly TRBD2 (5 bases). The CDR3 has 14 residues. Germline V gene sequence: CDR1 SGHAT, CDR2 FQNNGV. Trimming removed 7 bases at V and 5 bases at J, with 17 bases between. DNA of the CDR3: TGTGCCAGCAACCCCTCCGGGGTTTTGGAGACCCAGTACTTC. Its translation: CASNPSGVLETQYF.

The chain joins TRBV18 to TRBJ2-3; no clear D gene. Between the trimmed V and J ends, which lost 3 bases and 0 bases, there was a span of 10 bases. The CDR3 is made up of 15 amino acids. Germline CDR1 KGHSH, CDR2 LQKENI. The CDR3 spells CASSPKSGSTDTQYF. DNA for the CDR3: TGTGCCAGCTCACCCAAGTCGGGTAGCACAGATACGCAGTATTTT.

The V and J genes are TRBV18 and TRBJ2-7; D gene unclear. CDR1 is KGHSH and CDR2 is LQKENI in the germline V gene. V was clipped by 3 bases and J by 8 bases, with 11 bases between them. The CDR3 sequence is 12 residues long. The CDR3 here is CASSPDRLKQYF. CDR3 nucleotide sequence: TGTGCCAGCTCACCGGATCGTCTTAAGCAGTACTTC.

V usage is TRBV28 and J usage is TRBJ1-4; the D is unclear. The germline V and J ends were trimmed by 3 bases and 5 bases, with 10 bases remaining between them. The CDR3 has 14 amino acids. Germline CDR1 reads MDHEN; CDR2 reads SYDVKM. CDR3 nucleotides: TGTGCCAGCAGTTTCGGCAGGAGGAATGAAAAACTGTTTTTT. It yields the protein CASSFGRRNEKLFF.

The rearrangement uses TRBV11-3 and TRBJ2-7; 8 bases match TRBD2. The germline V gene has CDR1 SGHNT and CDR2 YENEEA. This CDR3 contains 16 residues. J was trimmed by 4 bases and V by 2 bases; bases with no gene match: 10. Here the CDR3 DNA reads TGTGCCAGCAGCTTAAGGTCGAGCGGGAGATCGTACGAGCAGTACTTC. It encodes CASSLRSSGRSYEQYF.

V gene TRBV6-5 combines with J gene TRBJ1-4, with TRBD1 matching over 8 bases. In germline, CDR1 is MNHEY, CDR2 SVGAGI. The CDR3 is made up of 12 amino acids. The junction had 0 bases not matched to a gene; V was cut back by 5 bases and J by 7 bases. CDR3 sequence reads: CASSDRGEKLFF. DNA for the CDR3: TGTGCCAGCAGTGACAGGGGTGAAAAACTGTTTTTT.

The chain employs TRBV11-2 and TRBJ2-7; 8 nucleotides line up with TRBD1. Per germline, CDR1 SGHAT and CDR2 FQNNGV. CDR3 length equals 15 residues. The V gene end was trimmed by 3 bases and the J gene end by 4 bases; junction bases not matched to a gene: 8. CDR3 protein: CASSFSGGSAYEQYF. The CDR3 DNA reads TGTGCCAGCAGCTTCTCAGGGGGCTCAGCGTACGAGCAGTACTTC. The whole variable domain, remainder taken from reference TRBV11-2 and TRBJ2-7, is EAGVAQSPRYKIIEKRQSVAFWCNPISGHATLYWYQQILGQGPKLLIQFQNNGVVDDSQLPKDRFSAERLKGVDSTLKIQPAKLEDSAVYLCASSFSGGSAYEQYFGPGTRLTVT.

The chain joins TRBV28 to TRBJ2-7; D is unresolved. V was pared by 3 bases and J by 3 bases, with 6 bases between. CDR1 is MDHEN and CDR2 is SYDVKM in the germline V gene. The CDR3 covers 12 residues. The CDR3 loop reads CASSFLFYEQYF. DNA of the CDR3: TGTGCCAGCAGTTTTCTTTTCTACGAGCAGTACTTC.

V and J are TRBV28 and TRBJ2-4; perhaps TRBD2 as D (5 bases). Germline V CDR1 and CDR2: MDHEN, SYDVKM. The CDR3 length is 14 residues. The CDR3 DNA follows: TGTGCAATCCGGACTGGCGGACTCAAAAACATTCAGTACTTC. Translating gives CAIRTGGLKNIQYF.

Of note for this clone: Other DNA sequences within the sample encode an identical CDR3. The gene calls are TRBV5-4 and TRBJ2-7; 12 bases align to TRBD2. V dropped 4 bases and J dropped 5; count of bases not matched to a gene: 4. There are 14 residues in the CDR3. Per germline, CDR1 SGHNT and CDR2 YYREEE (reference sequence). The CDR3 sequence is CASSRLAGVDEQYF. CDR3 coding DNA: TGTGCCAGCAGCAGACTAGCGGGAGTCGACGAGCAGTACTTC.